This T cell receptor (beta chain) came from a study of T cells in Graves' hyperthyroidism and ophthalmopathy. General study points: Stable hyperthyroidism was told apart from ophthalmopathy by a model built on 13 V-J features.

As regards this clonotype: Antigen: not known.

TCR beta CDR3 sequences were amplified from RNA transcripts. First-round RT-PCR targeting the TCR CDR3 was performed with the HTBI primer set. In TCRdb, the multiplex PCR reads were re-called with MiXCR into one record per CDR3 protein. This sample yields under 350,000 distinct CDR3 sequences, of which around a sixth are seen a single time; around 47% belongs to the top ten. Graves' hyperthyroidism without ophthalmopathy progression within 18 months was termed stable. Patients were aged 18 to 65, had disease duration under 2 months, and had newly diagnosed hyperthyroidism. Isolation of PBMCs was performed on 10 ml fresh peripheral blood. Germline V gene data show CDR1 as MNHEY and CDR2 as SVGAGI. V lost 0 bases and J 5 bases, leaving 13 bases between the germline ends. The CDR3 loop spans 15 amino acids.

Sequencing input: blood. This sequence originates from a woman aged 45-60 years with Graves' hyperthyroidism. This chain links TRBV6-5 with TRBJ2-5; D gene uncertain. CDR3 protein: CASSYSFQKLETQYF. The CDR3 DNA sequence: TGTGCCAGCAGTTACTCGTTTCAGAAGCTGGAGACCCAGTACTTC.